This T cell receptor (beta chain) is drawn from a study of cytotoxic CD8 clonotypes in ibrutinib-treated CLL. Sequencing used immunoSEQ multiplex PCR; TCRdb keeps in-frame clones, though not all of them. The sample yields around 150,000 clones, more than 75% seen once. Trimming left V 3 bases short and J 0 bases short, with 15 bases between. CDR3 size: 16 residues. CDR1 MDHEN and CDR2 SYDVKM come from the germline V gene. The chain is built from TRBV28 and TRBJ2-7; TRBD1 is a possible D gene (5 bases). The receptor was derived from a human donor with chronic lymphocytic leukemia. Material: PBMCs, obtained after 36 months of ibrutinib treatment. CDR3 bases: TGTGCCAGCAGTTTTTTGACAGCCTTCTTCTCCTACGAGCAGTACTTC. This encodes CASSFLTAFFSYEQYF.